Each of the 21 T cell receptor beta chains below was sequenced from the same sample in a study of T cell repertoires in cytomegalovirus infection (dated by TCRdb to about 2019). The meaning of the sample's treatment or condition label: in vitro stimulation with specific CMV peptide epitopes to enrich CMV-specific T cells. The sample was run on an Illumina HiSeq 1500. TCRdb passed the public sequencing reads through fastp at Q25 and MiXCR, retaining productive beta sequences. Each entry is one CDR3 protein sequence, shown with its most common DNA and genes. This sample comprises 800,000 to 950,000 distinct CDR3 sequences, roughly 33% of them detected only once. Clones ranked in the top ten supply around 12% of the sample. These TCRs are of unknown antigen specificity. The starting material was cultured CD8+ T cells from PBMCs, obtained from culture after CMV antigen stimulation. These receptors were collected from a human donor in good health (CMV status not recorded). Some clones in this sample may be carry-over from other donors' samples.

This clonotype was detected many times. The rearrangement uses TRBV7-9 and TRBJ2-7; D gene ambiguous. Per germline, CDR1 SEHNR and CDR2 FQNEAQ (reference sequence). The V end was cut by 0 bases, the J end by 2 bases, with 2 bases between. This CDR3 has 12 residues. The CDR3 DNA sequence: TGTGCCAGCAGCTTAGCTCCCTACGAGCAGTACTTC. Translation: CASSLAPYEQYF.

This clonotype has just a few counts. The chain employs TRBV27 and TRBJ1-1; D perhaps matches TRBD1 (6 bases). The V end lost 5 bases, the J end lost 0 bases, and 10 bases lay between the germline ends. CDR1 is MNHEY and CDR2 is SMNVEV in the germline V gene (reference sequence). This CDR3 region has 14 residues. The CDR3 is CASSLQGVNTEAFF. The CDR3 coding sequence is TGTGCCAGCAGTCTACAGGGAGTGAACACTGAAGCTTTCTTT.

J is TRBJ1-1 and V is TRBV4-1, with TRBD1 identical over 7 bases. V trimming: 1 base; J trimming: 4 bases; junction bases outside the gene matches: 3. The CDR3 runs 14 residues. Germline CDR1 reads MGHRA; CDR2 reads YSYEKL. CDR3 DNA sequence: TGCGCCAGCAGCCAAGCCCCAGGGGGCACTGAAGCTTTCTTT. This encodes CASSQAPGGTEAFF.

As concerns this clonotype: A clone one base away is much larger, so this may be a read error. The rearrangement uses TRBV11-1 and TRBJ1-1; TRBD1 aligns across 9 bases. The trim removed 2 bases at V and 6 bases at J, leaving 1 base unmatched. This CDR3 is 13 amino acids long. The germline CDR1 and CDR2 sequences are SGHAT and FQDESV (reference sequence). CDR3 region: CASSLRDRAEAFF. The DNA for the CDR3 is TGTGCCAGCAGCTTAAGGGACAGGGCTGAAGCTTTCTTT.

This clonotype was detected ten times or more. This chain uses TRBV7-3 with TRBJ2-1; TRBD1 agrees at 10 bases. The V gene's germline CDR1 is SGHTA and CDR2 FQGTGA. CDR3 size: 16 residues. V lost 5 bases to trimming and J lost 5 bases; unmatched junction nucleotides: 9. In nucleotides, the CDR3 is TGTGCCAGCAGCCCACGCCGAGGACAGGGGGACAATGAGCAGTTCTTC. Translation gives CASSPRRGQGDNEQFF.

This clonotype was detected once. The DNA of the CDR3 is TGTGCCATCACGGGGGGCCCCACAGATACGCAGTATTTT. Translating it yields CAITGGPTDTQYF. The V and J genes are TRBV10-3 and TRBJ2-3; D is possibly TRBD2 (7 bases). The CDR3 is made up of 13 amino acids. Germline values: CDR1 ENHRY, CDR2 SYGVKD. The germline V and J ends were trimmed by 7 bases and 2 bases, with 10 bases remaining between them.

This rearrangement joins TRBV10-3 to TRBJ2-3; 9 nucleotides match TRBD2. CDR1 is ENHRY and CDR2 is SYGVKD in the germline V gene. The CDR3 spans 15 residues. J lost 4 bases, V lost 7 bases, and 9 bases had no gene match. The DNA of the CDR3 is TGTGCCATCACTAATAGCGGGGGTGTCGCAGATACGCAGTATTTT. Its protein is CAITNSGGVADTQYF.

Written as DNA, the CDR3 is TGTGCCAGCAGTGGGGGGACAGGGGGCGGTGATACGCAGTATTTT. It codes for CASSGGTGGGDTQYF. The chain couples TRBV2 to TRBJ2-3; 12 bases line up with TRBD1. The CDR3 loop spans 15 amino acids. V shed 4 bases, J shed 6 bases, and the junction held 5 bases outside the gene matches. Germline V CDR1 and CDR2: SNHLY, FYNNEI.

The chain is built from TRBV19 and TRBJ2-6, with 9 nucleotides matching TRBD1. J lost 0 bases, V lost 4 bases, and 13 bases had no gene match. The length of the CDR3 is 20 residues. Germline CDR1 is LNHDA and CDR2 is SQIVND (reference sequence). As DNA, the CDR3 is TGTGCCAGTAGTAAAGAAGATACCGGGACAGGGCCCTCTGGGGCCAACGTCCTGACTTTC. This translates into CASSKEDTGTGPSGANVLTF.

This chain uses TRBV14 with TRBJ1-2; 9 positions match TRBD1. There are 15 residues in the CDR3. CDR1 and CDR2 from the germline V gene are SGHDN and FVKESK. With V trimmed by 4 bases and J by 4 bases, 7 bases remained unmatched. This CDR3 reads CASSLDRGLSYGYTF. CDR3 bases: TGTGCCAGCAGCCTGGACAGGGGCCTTTCCTATGGCTACACCTTC. Looking up the rest from reference TRBV14 and TRBJ1-2 gives the full variable domain: EAGVTQFPSHSVIEKGQTVTLRCDPISGHDNLYWYRRVMGKEIKFLLHFVKESKQDESGMPNNRFLAERTGGTYSTLKVQPAELEDSGVYFCASSLDRGLSYGYTFGSGTRLTVV.

Concerning this clonotype itself: Possible read error: a much larger clone is one base away. J is TRBJ2-2 and V is TRBV24-1; D gene uncertain. The V and J ends lost 1 base and 7 bases respectively, with 0 bases between them. Germline V gene data show CDR1 as KGHDR and CDR2 as SFDVKD. There are 11 residues in the CDR3. Here the CDR3 reads CATSDFGELFF. Here the CDR3 DNA reads TGTGCCACCAGTGATTTCGGGGAGCTGTTTTTT.

This clonotype has a count of ten or more. The chain carries TRBV7-9 and TRBJ1-5; no reliable D call. V lost 1 base and J lost 15, with 13 bases in between. Germline V gives CDR1 SEHNR, CDR2 FQNEAQ (reference sequence). This CDR3 region has 12 residues. CDR3 nucleotide sequence: TGTGCCAGCAGCTTAGAGGACCGAAATAGGCATTTT. This codes for CASSLEDRNRHF.

This clonotype was observed a few times. V usage is TRBV12-3 or TRBV12-4 and J usage is TRBJ1-3; 7 bases agree with TRBD1. Germline trimming cut 6 bases from V and 2 bases from J; bases unmatched to any gene: 7. This CDR3 has 15 amino acids. As DNA, the CDR3 is TGTGCCAGCAGCTCTTTCGGGACAGCTGGAAACACCATATATTTT. It is translated as CASSSFGTAGNTIYF.

The rearrangement links TRBV29-1 to TRBJ2-2; D not resolved. CDR3 length: 13 amino acids. The V end lost 4 bases, the J end lost 6 bases, and 12 bases lay between the germline ends. The germline gives CDR1 SQVTM, CDR2 ANQGSEA. The CDR3: CSVVLGFPGELFF. The CDR3 DNA reads as TGCAGCGTTGTTCTGGGGTTCCCCGGGGAGCTGTTTTTT.

This clonotype was seen a single time. The J gene is TRBJ2-5, the V gene TRBV12-3 or TRBV12-4, with D possibly being TRBD1 (6 bases). This CDR3 has 16 residues. The ends were cut back, 1 base at V and 5 bases at J, with 17 bases in the middle. CDR3 sequence reads: CASSLGQVGREETQYF. The DNA of the CDR3 is TGTGCCAGCAGTTTAGGACAGGTTGGCAGGGAGGAGACCCAGTACTTC.

This clonotype was found a few times. J is TRBJ1-4 and V is TRBV7-9, with D tentatively TRBD1 (5 bases). V was cut by 7 bases and J by 8 bases, with 20 bases left in between. This CDR3 comprises 15 residues. Germline values: CDR1 SEHNR, CDR2 FQNEAQ (reference sequence). Here the CDR3 reads CASIQRRGGEEKLFF. As DNA, the CDR3 is TGTGCCAGCATCCAGAGGCGGGGCGGCGAAGAAAAACTGTTTTTT.

The chain recombines TRBV7-9 with TRBJ2-1; unclear D gene. Per germline, CDR1 SEHNR and CDR2 FQNEAQ (reference sequence). The CDR3 extends over 15 amino acids. V was clipped by 1 base and J by 4 bases, with 11 bases between them. CDR3 region: CASSLGELGYNEQFF. For the CDR3, the DNA is TGTGCCAGCAGCTTAGGGGAATTGGGGTACAATGAGCAGTTCTTC.

The chain uses TRBV7-9 and TRBJ1-2; D remains unclear. V was cut by 4 bases and J by 6 bases, with 12 bases left in between. The CDR3 has 13 amino acids. Germline V CDR1 and CDR2: SEHNR, FQNEAQ (reference sequence). CDR3 sequence: CASSSAVSNGYTF. The DNA of the CDR3 is TGTGCCAGCAGCTCGGCTGTTTCAAATGGCTACACCTTC.

This chain links TRBV9 with TRBJ1-2, with no clear D. The CDR3 consists of 12 residues. Germline loops: CDR1 SGDLS, CDR2 YYNGEE. Trimming stripped 4 bases from V and 8 bases from J, with 12 bases between. The DNA for the CDR3 is TGTGCCAGCAGCACGGGCCCCTCGGGCTACACCTTC. It translates to CASSTGPSGYTF.

The rearrangement joins TRBV27 to TRBJ2-7; 13 positions agree with TRBD2. The ends lost 6 bases at V and 6 bases at J; junction bases unmatched: 5. Germline V gives CDR1 MNHEY, CDR2 SMNVEV (reference sequence). The CDR3 extends over 14 amino acids. This CDR3 is CASSLTSGGPEQYF. The DNA for the CDR3 is TGTGCCAGCAGCCTGACTAGCGGGGGGCCCGAGCAGTACTTC.

This clonotype was seen at least ten times. This rearrangement joins TRBV6-1 to TRBJ1-5; no reliable D call. V lost 2 bases, J lost 1 base, and 3 bases lay in between. Germline V gene data show CDR1 as MNHNS and CDR2 as SASEGT. This CDR3 is built from 13 residues. This CDR3 is CASSEYSNQPQHF. CDR3 in DNA: TGTGCCAGCAGTGAATACAGCAATCAGCCCCAGCATTTT.